This TCR beta chain originates from a study of blood T cells in healthy people across ages. Germline V lookup: CDR1 MNHNY, CDR2 SVGAGI (reference sequence). Trimming stripped 7 bases from V and 0 bases from J, with 13 bases between. The CDR3 is 15 amino acids. A second PCR of 7 to 11 cycles used a sample-barcoded 5' primer and a J-beta primer mix. A single record per CDR3 protein comes from TCRdb applying MiXCR to the 5' RACE reads. This sample has hundreds of thousands of distinct CDR3 sequences; 32% occur once, and the top ten carry approximately 15%. Notes on the study in general: Significant beta diversity loss was already apparent by age roughly 38, declining roughly linearly.

The table lists this clonotype with many counts. The antigen remains unidentified. The source is a woman of 80 years or more in good health. The specimen was blood. The rearrangement uses TRBV6-6 and TRBJ1-5; unclear D gene. CDR3 residues: CASTGGGISNQPQHF. Here the CDR3 DNA reads TGTGCCAGCACCGGCGGTGGAATTAGCAATCAGCCCCAGCATTTT.